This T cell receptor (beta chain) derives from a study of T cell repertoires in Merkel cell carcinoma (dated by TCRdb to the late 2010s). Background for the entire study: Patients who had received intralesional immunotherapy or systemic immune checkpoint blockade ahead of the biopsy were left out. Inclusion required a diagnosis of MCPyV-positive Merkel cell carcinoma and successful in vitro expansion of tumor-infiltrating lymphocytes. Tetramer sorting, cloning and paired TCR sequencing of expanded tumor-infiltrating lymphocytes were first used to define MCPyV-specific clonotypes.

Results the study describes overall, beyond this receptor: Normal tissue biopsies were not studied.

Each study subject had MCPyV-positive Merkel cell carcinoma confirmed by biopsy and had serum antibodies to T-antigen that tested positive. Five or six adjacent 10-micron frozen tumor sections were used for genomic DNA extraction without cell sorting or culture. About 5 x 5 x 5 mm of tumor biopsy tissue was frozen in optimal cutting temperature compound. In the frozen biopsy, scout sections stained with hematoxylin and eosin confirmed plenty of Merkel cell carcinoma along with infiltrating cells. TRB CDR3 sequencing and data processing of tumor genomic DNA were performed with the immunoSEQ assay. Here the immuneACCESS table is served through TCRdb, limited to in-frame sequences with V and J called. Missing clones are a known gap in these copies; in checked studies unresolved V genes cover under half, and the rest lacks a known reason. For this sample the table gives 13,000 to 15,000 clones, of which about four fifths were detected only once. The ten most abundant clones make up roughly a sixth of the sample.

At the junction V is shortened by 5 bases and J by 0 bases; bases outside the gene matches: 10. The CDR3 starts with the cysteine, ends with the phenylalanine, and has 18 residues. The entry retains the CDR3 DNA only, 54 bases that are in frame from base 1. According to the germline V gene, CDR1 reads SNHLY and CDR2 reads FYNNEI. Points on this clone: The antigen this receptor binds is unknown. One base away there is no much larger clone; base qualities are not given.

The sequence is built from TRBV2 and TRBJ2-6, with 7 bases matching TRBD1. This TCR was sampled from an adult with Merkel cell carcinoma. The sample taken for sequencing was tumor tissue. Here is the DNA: TGTGCCAGCAGTAACAGGGGATTTTTTCTCTCTGGGGCCAACGTCCTGACTTTC. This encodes CASSNRGFFLSGANVLTF.